This T cell receptor beta chain came from a study of early T cells in non-severe SARS-CoV-2 infection. TCRdb re-analysed the 5' RACE reads in MiXCR, keeping a single row per CDR3 protein. The repertoire has 25,000 to 35,000 distinct CDR3 sequences, around 7% of them found once; the top ten carry about 3.8%. V shed 1 base and J shed 2 bases, with 8 bases lying between them. Germline V gives CDR1 SGHVS, CDR2 FQNEAQ. This CDR3 comprises 14 residues. This clonotype has at least ten counts. This TCR was sampled from an adult who was a healthcare worker with PCR-confirmed SARS-CoV-2 infection or an uninfected control (not recorded which). Sequenced sample: whole blood. This chain joins TRBV7-8 and TRBJ2-5; D is possibly TRBD1 (5 bases). In DNA form, the CDR3 reads TGTGCCAGCAGCTTAGGGACAAGTCAAGAGACCCAGTACTTC. The encoded protein is CASSLGTSQETQYF.